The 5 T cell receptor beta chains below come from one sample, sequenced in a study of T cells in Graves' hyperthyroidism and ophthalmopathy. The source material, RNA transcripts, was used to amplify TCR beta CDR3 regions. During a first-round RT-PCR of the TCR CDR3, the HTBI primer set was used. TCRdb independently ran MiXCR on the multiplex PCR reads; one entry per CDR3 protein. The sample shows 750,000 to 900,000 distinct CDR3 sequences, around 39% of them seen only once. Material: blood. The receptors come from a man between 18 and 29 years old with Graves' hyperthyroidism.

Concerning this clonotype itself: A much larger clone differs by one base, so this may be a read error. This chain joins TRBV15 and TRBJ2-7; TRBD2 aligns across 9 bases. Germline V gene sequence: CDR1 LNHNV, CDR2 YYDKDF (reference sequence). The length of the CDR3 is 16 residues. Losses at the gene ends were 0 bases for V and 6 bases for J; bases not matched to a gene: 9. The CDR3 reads CATSREASGTACEQYF. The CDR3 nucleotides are TGTGCCACCAGCAGAGAGGCTAGCGGGACAGCCTGCGAGCAGTACTTC.

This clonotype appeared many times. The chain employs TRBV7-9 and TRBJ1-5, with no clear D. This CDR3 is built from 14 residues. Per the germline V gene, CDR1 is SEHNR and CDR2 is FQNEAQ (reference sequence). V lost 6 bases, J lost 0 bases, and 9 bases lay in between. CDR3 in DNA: TGTGCCAGCAGGCAGGTAGTTAGCAATCAGCCCCAGCATTTT. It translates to CASRQVVSNQPQHF.

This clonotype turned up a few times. CDR3 sequence (DNA): TGTGCCAGCCTCCAAAGACTCATGAACACTAAAACTGAAGCTTTCTTT. This gives the protein CASLQRLMNTKTEAFF. The gene calls are TRBV2 and TRBJ1-1, with D hard to call. The germline gives CDR1 SNHLY, CDR2 FYNNEI. The CDR3 runs to 16 residues. V lost 8 bases to trimming and J lost 5 bases, with 24 bases between them.

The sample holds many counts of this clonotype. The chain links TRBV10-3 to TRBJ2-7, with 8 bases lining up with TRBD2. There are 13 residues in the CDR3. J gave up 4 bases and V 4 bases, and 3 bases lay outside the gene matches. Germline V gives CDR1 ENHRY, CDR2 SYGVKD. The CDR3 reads CAISGASGYEQYF. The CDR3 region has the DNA TGTGCCATCAGTGGCGCTAGCGGGTACGAGCAGTACTTC.

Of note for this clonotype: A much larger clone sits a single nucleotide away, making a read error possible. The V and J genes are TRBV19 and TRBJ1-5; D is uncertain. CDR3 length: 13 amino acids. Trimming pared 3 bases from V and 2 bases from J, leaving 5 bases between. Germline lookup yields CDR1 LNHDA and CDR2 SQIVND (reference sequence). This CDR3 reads CASSMQCNQPQHF. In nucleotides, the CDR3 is TGTGCCAGTAGTATGCAGTGCAATCAGCCCCAGCATTTT.